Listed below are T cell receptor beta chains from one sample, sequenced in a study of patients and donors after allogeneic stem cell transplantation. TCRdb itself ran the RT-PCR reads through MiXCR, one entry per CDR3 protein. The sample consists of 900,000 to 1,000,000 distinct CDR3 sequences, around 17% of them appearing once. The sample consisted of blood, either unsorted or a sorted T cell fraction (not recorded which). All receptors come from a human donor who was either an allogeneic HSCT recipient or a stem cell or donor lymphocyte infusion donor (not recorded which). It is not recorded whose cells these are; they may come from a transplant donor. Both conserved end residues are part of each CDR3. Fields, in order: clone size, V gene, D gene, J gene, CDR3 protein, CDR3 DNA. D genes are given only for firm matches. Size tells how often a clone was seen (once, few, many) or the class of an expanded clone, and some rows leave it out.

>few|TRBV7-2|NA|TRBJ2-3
CASSAQTLGYTDTQYF
TGTGCCAGCAGCGCCCAGACTCTTGGGTACACAGATACGCAGTATTTT
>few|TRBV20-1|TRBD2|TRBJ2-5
CSAREDGWSGSLEETQYF
TGCAGTGCTAGAGAAGACGGGTGGAGCGGGAGCTTGGAAGAGACCCAGTACTTC
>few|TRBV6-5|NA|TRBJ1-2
CASSYSGSYNYGYTF
TGTGCCAGCAGTTACAGCGGCAGCTATAACTATGGCTACACCTTC
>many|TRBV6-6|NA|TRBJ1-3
CASHRVSGNTIYF
TGTGCCAGCCATAGGGTCTCTGGAAACACCATATATTTT
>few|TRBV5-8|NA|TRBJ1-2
CASSNLGAYDYGYTF
TGTGCCAGCAGCAACTTGGGGGCATACGACTATGGCTACACCTTC
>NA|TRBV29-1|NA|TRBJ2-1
CSGMGRGSSYNEQFF
TGCAGCGGGATGGGGCGAGGCAGCTCCTACAATGAGCAGTTCTTC
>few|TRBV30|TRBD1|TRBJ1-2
CAWSPYGTGRDGYTF
TGTGCCTGGAGTCCTTACGGGACAGGGAGAGATGGCTACACCTTC
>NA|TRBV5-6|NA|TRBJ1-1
CASSLGPGAGAFF
TGTGCCAGCAGCTTGGGACCGGGGGCGGGTGCTTTCTTT
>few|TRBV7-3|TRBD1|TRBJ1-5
CASSLSANETGGNQPQHF
TGTGCCAGCAGCTTATCGGCTAATGAGACAGGGGGCAATCAGCCCCAGCATTTT
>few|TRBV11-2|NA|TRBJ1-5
CASSFGNQNQPQHF
TGTGCCAGCAGCTTTGGGAATCAAAATCAGCCCCAGCATTTT
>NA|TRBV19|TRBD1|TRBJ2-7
CASSRGQGEGYEQYF
TGTGCCAGCTCACGGGGACAGGGGGAGGGATACGAGCAGTACTTC
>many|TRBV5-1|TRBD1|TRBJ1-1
CASSFGTVNTEAFF
TGTGCCAGCAGCTTTGGGACAGTTAACACTGAAGCTTTCTTT
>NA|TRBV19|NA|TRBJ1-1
CASIDYAEAFF
TGTGCCAGTATCGATTACGCTGAAGCTTTCTTT
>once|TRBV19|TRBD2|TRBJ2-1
CASARLAGYNEQFF
TGTGCCAGCGCAAGGCTAGCGGGCTACAATGAGCAGTTCTTC
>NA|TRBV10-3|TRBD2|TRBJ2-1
CATTSGGPHRSYNEQFF
TGTGCCACCACTAGCGGGGGGCCTCACCGCTCCTACAATGAGCAGTTCTTC
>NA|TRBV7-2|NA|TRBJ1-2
CASSLQGRDNYGYTF
TGTGCCAGCAGCTTACAGGGGCGCGATAACTATGGCTACACCTTC
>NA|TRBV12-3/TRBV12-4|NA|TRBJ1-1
CASSFRVGRGMNTEAFF
TGTGCCAGCAGTTTTAGGGTGGGCAGGGGAATGAACACTGAAGCTTTCTTT
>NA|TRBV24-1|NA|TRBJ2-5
CATSDLSFEGEETQYF
TGTGCCACCAGTGATTTAAGTTTCGAGGGGGAAGAGACCCAGTACTTC
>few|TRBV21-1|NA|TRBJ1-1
CASSKVLRGKPSQMATEAFF
TGTGCCAGCAGCAAAGTCCTACGGGGAAAGCCCTCTCAAATGGCCACTGAAGCTTTCTTT
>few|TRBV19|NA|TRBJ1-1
CASKGRQGDTEAFF
TGTGCCAGTAAAGGGCGGCAGGGAGACACTGAAGCTTTCTTT
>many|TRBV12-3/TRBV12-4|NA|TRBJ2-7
CASSRTASYEQYF
TGTGCCAGCAGTAGGACAGCCTCCTACGAGCAGTACTTC
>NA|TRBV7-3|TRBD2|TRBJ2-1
CASRPGTSGGGSRDEQFF
TGTGCCAGCAGACCTGGGACTAGCGGGGGAGGGAGTCGGGATGAGCAGTTCTTC
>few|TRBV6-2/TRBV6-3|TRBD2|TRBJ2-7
CASSQAGGPAEQYF
TGTGCCAGCAGTCAAGCGGGAGGGCCCGCCGAGCAGTACTTC
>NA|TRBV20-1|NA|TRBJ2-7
CSFNRESYEQYF
TGCAGTTTTAACCGGGAGTCCTACGAGCAGTACTTC